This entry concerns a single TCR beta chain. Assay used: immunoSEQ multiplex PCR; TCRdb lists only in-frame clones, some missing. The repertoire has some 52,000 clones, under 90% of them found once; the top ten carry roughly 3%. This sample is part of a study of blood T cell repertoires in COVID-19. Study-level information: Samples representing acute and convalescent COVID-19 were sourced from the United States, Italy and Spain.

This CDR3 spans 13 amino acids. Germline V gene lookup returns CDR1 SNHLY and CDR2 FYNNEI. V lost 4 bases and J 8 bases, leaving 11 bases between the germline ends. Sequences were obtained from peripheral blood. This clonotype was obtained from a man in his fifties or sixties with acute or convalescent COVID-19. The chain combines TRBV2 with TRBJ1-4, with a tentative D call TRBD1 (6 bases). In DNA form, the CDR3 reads TGTGCCAGCAGTGGAGAAGGGGGAGAAAAACTGTTTTTT. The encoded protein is CASSGEGGEKLFF. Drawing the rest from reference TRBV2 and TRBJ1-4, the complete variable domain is EPEVTQTPSHQVTQMGQEVILRCVPISNHLYFYWYRQILGQKVEFLVSFYNNEISEKSEIFDDQFSVERPDGSNFTLKIRSTKLEDSAMYFCASSGEGGEKLFFGSGTQLSVL.